These 8 T cell receptor beta chains were all obtained from the same sample, sequenced in a study of blood T cell repertoires in COVID-19. Libraries were prepared by immunoSEQ multiplex PCR; TCRdb keeps only in-frame clonotypes and omits some of them. The sample holds some 80,000 clones, 70% to 90% seen once. Sequenced material: peripheral blood. These receptors originate from a man aged 55 to 70 with COVID-19, enrolled during active disease.

V is TRBV18 and J is TRBJ2-1, with D possibly being TRBD1 (5 bases). The CDR3 covers 15 residues. Germline CDR1 KGHSH, CDR2 LQKENI. V lost 5 bases, J lost 2 bases, and 13 bases lay in between. The CDR3 DNA reads as TGTGCCAGCTCAGAAGGGGTAGGGCCCTACAATGAGCAGTTCTTC. Amino acid sequence: CASSEGVGPYNEQFF.

The chain employs TRBV24-1 and TRBJ1-2; D is uncertain. The V gene lost 5 bases and the J gene lost 2 bases, with 11 bases spanning the gap. This CDR3 is built from 14 residues. Germline V lookup: CDR1 KGHDR, CDR2 SFDVKD. The CDR3 coding sequence is TGTGCCACCAGTGGCCTGACAATGAACTATGGCTACACCTTC. Protein: CATSGLTMNYGYTF.

This clone came up once. The chain is built from TRBV2 and TRBJ1-1, with D perhaps matching TRBD1 (5 bases). From germline, CDR1 is SNHLY and CDR2 FYNNEI. The CDR3 is 13 residues long. V lost 7 bases, J lost 0 bases, and 9 bases lay in between. The CDR3 region is CASKGDLNTEAFF. CDR3 bases: TGTGCCAGCAAAGGGGATTTGAACACTGAAGCTTTCTTT.

Only a few counts were recorded for this clone. The V call is TRBV7-2, the J call TRBJ2-3; 10 positions match TRBD2. The CDR3 is 16 amino acids. The J segment lost 1 base and the V segment lost 1 base, leaving 2 bases of the junction unmatched. CDR1 is SGHTA and CDR2 is FQGNSA in the germline V gene. DNA of the CDR3: TGTGCCAGCAGCTTAGGAACTAGCGGGGGCACAGATACGCAGTATTTT. It encodes CASSLGTSGGTDTQYF.

This chain uses TRBV20-1 with TRBJ2-2, with 11 bases fitting TRBD1. This CDR3 spans 14 amino acids. Germline trimming cut 3 bases from V and 6 bases from J; bases unmatched to any gene: 3. The germline gives CDR1 DFQATT, CDR2 SNEGSKA (reference sequence). CDR3 coding DNA: TGCAGTGCTAGTTGGACAGGGGGCTCCGGGGAGCTGTTTTTT. Its protein product is CSASWTGGSGELFF.

The V call is TRBV15, the J call TRBJ2-7, with 12 bases that match TRBD2. After removal of 6 bases from V and 4 bases from J, the junction contained 4 bases not matched to a gene. CDR1 is LNHNV and CDR2 is YYDKDF in the germline V gene (reference sequence). CDR3 length: 14 amino acids. The CDR3 reads CATRVTSGGYEQYF. The DNA of the CDR3 is TGTGCCACCAGAGTTACTAGCGGGGGGTACGAGCAGTACTTC.

This sequence joins TRBV18 and TRBJ1-2; 7 bases match TRBD1. The V gene end was trimmed by 1 base and the J gene end by 2 bases; junction bases not matched to a gene: 10. This CDR3 comprises 17 residues. Per germline, CDR1 KGHSH and CDR2 LQKENI. The CDR3 DNA is TGTGCCAGCTCACCACGAGTCAACAGGGGTGCAAACTATGGCTACACCTTC. This gives the protein CASSPRVNRGANYGYTF.

The chain couples TRBV7-6 to TRBJ1-2; TRBD1 is a possible D gene (5 bases). There are 17 residues in the CDR3. V was clipped by 6 bases and J by 1 base, with 21 bases between them. The germline CDR1 and CDR2 sequences are SGHVS and FNYEAQ. The CDR3 sequence: CASSSDTPGQGNYGYTF. The DNA of the CDR3 is TGTGCCAGCAGTTCCGACACCCCCGGGCAGGGTAACTATGGCTACACCTTC.